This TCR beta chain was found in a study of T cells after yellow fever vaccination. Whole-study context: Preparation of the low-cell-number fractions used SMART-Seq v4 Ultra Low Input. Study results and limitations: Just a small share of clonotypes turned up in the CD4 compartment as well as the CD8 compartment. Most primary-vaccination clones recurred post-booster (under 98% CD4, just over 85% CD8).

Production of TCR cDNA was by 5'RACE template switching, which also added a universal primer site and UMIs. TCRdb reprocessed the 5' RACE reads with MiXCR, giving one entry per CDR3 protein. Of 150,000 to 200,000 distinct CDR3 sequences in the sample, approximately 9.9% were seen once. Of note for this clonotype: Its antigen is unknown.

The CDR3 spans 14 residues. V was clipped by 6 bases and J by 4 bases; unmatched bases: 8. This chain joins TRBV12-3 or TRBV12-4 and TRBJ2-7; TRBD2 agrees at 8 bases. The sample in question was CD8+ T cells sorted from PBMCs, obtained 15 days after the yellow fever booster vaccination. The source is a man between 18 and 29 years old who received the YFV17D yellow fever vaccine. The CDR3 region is CASSPGGGGYEQYF. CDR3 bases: TGTGCCAGCAGCCCGGGGGGGGGCGGGTACGAGCAGTACTTC.